Reported below is one T cell receptor (beta chain). This clonotype was counted only a few times. There is no known antigen for this receptor. One base away there is no much larger clone; base qualities are not given. The record originates from a study of T-cell memory formation after mild COVID-19 (dated by TCRdb to the early 2020s). With regard to the full study: TCR sequence clusters from the two donors were largely donor specific. In a couple of donors, T-cell clones that expanded and contracted after mild COVID-19 were followed by sequencing TCRalpha and TCRbeta repertoires longitudinally. The cohort comprised two young, previously healthy adult volunteers, one female and one male. General findings and caveats noted by the study authors: The study included only two mild cases, and larger cohorts that include severe cases with pre-infection samples were judged to be necessary. SARS-CoV-2 specificity was not confirmed for the second-wave clones peaking on day 37. Contracting CD4+ clones were found mainly in CM and EM memory subsets, while CD8+ clones were enriched in EMRA. Balanced CD4/CD8 phenotypes were observed for clones contracting from day 15 to 85, whereas a bias towards CD4+ was observed for a second wave of clones expanding from day 15 to 37. The detection of some responding clones in pre-infection memory suggests that pre-existing cross-reactive memory T cells joined the SARS-CoV-2 response.

TCRdb records Illumina NovaSeq 6000 as the sequencer. cDNA libraries for TCRalpha and TCRbeta were prepared by 5'RACE using constant-segment primers, with sample barcodes and unique molecular identifiers added. Trizol reagent was used to extract RNA from every sample. Amplification of the libraries took two PCR steps, and the second step added a second sample barcode plus Illumina TruSeq adapters. Libraries were sequenced on an Illumina NovaSeq with 2 x 150 bp paired-end reads. Concerning the study's data processing: The reads were demultiplexed and collapsed into UMI-guided consensus sequences using migec v1.2.7. Using mixcr v2.1.11, the UMI consensuses were aligned to TRA and TRB V and J templates and assembled into clonotypes. Expanded or contracted clonotypes were those called significant by both edgeR and NoisET, with noise models trained on biological replicates. For edgeR calls, the cutoffs were a false discovery rate-adjusted p below 0.01 and a log2 fold-change threshold of 1. As an exploratory analysis of dynamics, max-normalized trajectories of the 1000 most abundant clonotypes were examined by PCA with hierarchical clustering. Separately sequenced CD4+ and CD8+ repertoires were used to assign the CD4 or CD8 phenotype of responding clones. Starting from the raw public reads, TCRdb applied fastp trimming at Q25, assembled clones with MiXCR and retained in-frame beta chains. Rows are combined by CDR3 protein, so each entry shows the most common genes and DNA. The V and J calls follow TCRdb's processing rather than the paper's. The sample records approximately 570,000 distinct CDR3 sequences, under 20% of which are singletons. Around 12% of the sample goes to the ten largest clones.

PBMCs were isolated by Ficoll-Paque density gradient centrifugation. Reading from cysteine to phenylalanine, the CDR3 counts 15 amino acids. Of the read, only the CDR3 DNA is kept; its 45 bases are in frame from base 1. CDR1 SNHLY and CDR2 FYNNEI are derived from the germline V gene. Trimming leaves V shorter by 6 bases and J shorter by 4 bases, with the junction holding 8 bases beyond the gene matches. The receptor chain draws on TRBV2 and TRBJ2-2; the central 7 bases match TRBD1. The material sequenced was PBMCs or a T cell subset sorted from them (not recorded which). This TCR came from an adult woman who had mild COVID-19 (a few samples of this study predate the infection). The sample titles of this study are shuffled in the database, so cell type and time point are left out; the donor was told from shared clones. The CDR3 has the sequence CASRPGTAFTGELFF. The DNA sequence is TGTGCCAGCAGACCAGGGACAGCGTTCACCGGGGAGCTGTTTTTT.